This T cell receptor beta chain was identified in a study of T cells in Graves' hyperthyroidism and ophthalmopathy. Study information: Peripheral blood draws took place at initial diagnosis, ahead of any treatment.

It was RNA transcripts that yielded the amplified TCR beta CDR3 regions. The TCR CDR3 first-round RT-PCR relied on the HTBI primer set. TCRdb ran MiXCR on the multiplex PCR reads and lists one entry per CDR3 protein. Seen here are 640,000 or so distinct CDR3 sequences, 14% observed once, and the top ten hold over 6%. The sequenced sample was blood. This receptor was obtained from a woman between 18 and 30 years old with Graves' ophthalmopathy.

The CDR3: CASSWTGGEDTEAFF. The DNA of the CDR3 is TGTGCCAGCAGTTGGACAGGGGGCGAAGACACTGAAGCTTTCTTT. The rearrangement joins TRBV2 to TRBJ1-1, with 11 bases aligning to TRBD1. The junction had 5 bases not matched to a gene; V was cut back by 5 bases and J by 3 bases. The CDR3 covers 15 residues. Germline CDR1 SNHLY, CDR2 FYNNEI.